The present TCR beta chain was sequenced within a study of identical twins. This CDR3 comprises 16 residues. TCRdb reprocessed the 5' RACE reads with MiXCR, giving one entry per CDR3 protein. Of 1.5 million to 2 million distinct CDR3 sequences listed, roughly 35% are singletons. The J gene is TRBJ2-2, the V gene TRBV21-1; TRBD2, the table's D call, was not compared with the DNA. TRBV21-1 counts as a pseudogene. This sequence originates from a newborn girl in good health. Sequenced material: cord blood. The CDR3 coding sequence is TGTGCCAGCAGTCGGCTACGGCGGGGGAACACCGGGGAGCTGTTTTTT. As protein: CASSRLRRGNTGELFF.